Listed below are T cell receptor beta chains from one sample, sequenced in a study of T cell responses to AZD1222 COVID-19 vaccine. Using immunoSEQ multiplex PCR, the repertoire was profiled, and TCRdb retains in-frame clones only, with some absent. Among 150,000 to 200,000 clones, around nine tenths were seen once, and the ten largest hold approximately 4%. Sequences were derived from peripheral blood, sampled 28 days after the second dose of the MenACWY control vaccine. The receptors shown here come from an adult who received the MenACWY meningococcal vaccine as a control. CDR3s leave out the opening cysteine and the closing phenylalanine or tryptophan. The order of the fields is CDR3 length, J gene, V gene, D gene, CDR3 protein. The D gene is left open where the match is weak.

cdr3_length: 11; j_call: TRBJ1-5; v_call: TRBV5-1; d_call: NA; cdr3_aa: ASSRDSNQPQH
cdr3_length: 14; j_call: TRBJ1-5; v_call: TRBV15; d_call: NA; cdr3_aa: ATSSPVSPWAEAQH
cdr3_length: 11; j_call: TRBJ2-3; v_call: TRBV6-4; d_call: NA; cdr3_aa: ASSDHFSDTQY
cdr3_length: 14; j_call: TRBJ1-1; v_call: TRBV6-2/TRBV6-3; d_call: TRBD1; cdr3_aa: ASSFRDRNMNTEAF
cdr3_length: 13; j_call: TRBJ2-1; v_call: TRBV6-1; d_call: NA; cdr3_aa: ASSERAGTNNEQF
cdr3_length: 11; j_call: TRBJ2-1; v_call: TRBV2; d_call: NA; cdr3_aa: ASSEVRYNEQF
cdr3_length: 10; j_call: TRBJ1-4; v_call: TRBV16; d_call: NA; cdr3_aa: ASSPMNEKLF
cdr3_length: 11; j_call: TRBJ2-1; v_call: TRBV30; d_call: NA; cdr3_aa: AWSVGFDNEQF
cdr3_length: 14; j_call: TRBJ2-1; v_call: TRBV27; d_call: TRBD1; cdr3_aa: ASSLSRTGVMNEQF
cdr3_length: 12; j_call: TRBJ1-2; v_call: TRBV3-1/TRBV3-2; d_call: NA; cdr3_aa: ASSPRLSGQSNT
cdr3_length: 11; j_call: TRBJ2-7; v_call: TRBV2; d_call: NA; cdr3_aa: ASSELTGSEQY
cdr3_length: 11; j_call: TRBJ1-1; v_call: TRBV7-8; d_call: TRBD1; cdr3_aa: ASSLGGTGEAF
cdr3_length: 13; j_call: TRBJ2-1; v_call: TRBV30; d_call: TRBD2; cdr3_aa: AWSFGTRIHNEQF
cdr3_length: 12; j_call: TRBJ1-2; v_call: TRBV9; d_call: NA; cdr3_aa: ASSVGSGHYGYT
cdr3_length: 11; j_call: TRBJ2-7; v_call: TRBV6-5; d_call: NA; cdr3_aa: ASSRQAAYEQY
cdr3_length: 13; j_call: TRBJ2-7; v_call: TRBV5-1; d_call: NA; cdr3_aa: ASSLDLVSYVEQY
cdr3_length: 13; j_call: TRBJ1-4; v_call: TRBV6-2/TRBV6-3; d_call: TRBD1; cdr3_aa: ASSPRQGKEEKLF
cdr3_length: 12; j_call: TRBJ2-2; v_call: TRBV28; d_call: NA; cdr3_aa: ASSLGQNTGELF
cdr3_length: 14; j_call: TRBJ2-2; v_call: TRBV30; d_call: NA; cdr3_aa: AWSVQGGSSVGELF
cdr3_length: 13; j_call: TRBJ1-4; v_call: TRBV7-2; d_call: NA; cdr3_aa: ASSLVRGVDEKLF
cdr3_length: 12; j_call: TRBJ1-5; v_call: TRBV5-1; d_call: NA; cdr3_aa: ASSLGGQNQPQH
cdr3_length: 12; j_call: TRBJ2-7; v_call: TRBV13; d_call: NA; cdr3_aa: ASSRDGYSYEQY
cdr3_length: 13; j_call: TRBJ1-5; v_call: TRBV7-9; d_call: TRBD1; cdr3_aa: ASSSEGQSNQPQH
cdr3_length: 13; j_call: TRBJ1-5; v_call: TRBV10-2; d_call: TRBD1; cdr3_aa: ASSPDRGGDQPQH
cdr3_length: 13; j_call: TRBJ1-2; v_call: TRBV5-4; d_call: NA; cdr3_aa: ASRASVGANYGYT
cdr3_length: 14; j_call: TRBJ1-3; v_call: TRBV2; d_call: NA; cdr3_aa: ASSEEGRISGNTIY
cdr3_length: 13; j_call: TRBJ2-5; v_call: TRBV5-6; d_call: NA; cdr3_aa: ASSSRGTIGGTQY
cdr3_length: 13; j_call: TRBJ2-7; v_call: TRBV14; d_call: NA; cdr3_aa: ASSQVTHGTYEQY
cdr3_length: 18; j_call: TRBJ2-1; v_call: TRBV28; d_call: TRBD2; cdr3_aa: ASSLDQGLAGNQYNSEQF
cdr3_length: 10; j_call: TRBJ2-7; v_call: TRBV5-6; d_call: NA; cdr3_aa: ASTTGLYEQY
cdr3_length: 11; j_call: TRBJ1-6; v_call: TRBV6-5; d_call: NA; cdr3_aa: ASRGKDNSPLH
cdr3_length: 13; j_call: TRBJ2-2; v_call: TRBV4-2; d_call: NA; cdr3_aa: ASSQTRGDTGELF
cdr3_length: 13; j_call: TRBJ2-1; v_call: TRBV3-1/TRBV3-2; d_call: NA; cdr3_aa: ASSQGRGTYNEQF
cdr3_length: 12; j_call: TRBJ1-1; v_call: TRBV7-3; d_call: NA; cdr3_aa: ASSPGHQNTEAF
cdr3_length: 13; j_call: TRBJ2-1; v_call: TRBV5-1; d_call: NA; cdr3_aa: ASSFGGQSYNEQF
cdr3_length: 11; j_call: TRBJ2-7; v_call: TRBV12-3/TRBV12-4; d_call: TRBD1; cdr3_aa: ASSRTGQNEQY